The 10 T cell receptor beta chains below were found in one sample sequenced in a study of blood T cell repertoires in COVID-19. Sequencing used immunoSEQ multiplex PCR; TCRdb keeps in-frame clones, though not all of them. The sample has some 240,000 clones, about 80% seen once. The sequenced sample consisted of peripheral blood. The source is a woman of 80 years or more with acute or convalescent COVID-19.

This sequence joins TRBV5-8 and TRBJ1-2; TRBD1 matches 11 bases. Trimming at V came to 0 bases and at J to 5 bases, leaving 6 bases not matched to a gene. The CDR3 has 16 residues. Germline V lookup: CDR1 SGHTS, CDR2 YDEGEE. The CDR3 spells CASSLVGTGGMYGYTF. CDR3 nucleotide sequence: TGTGCCAGCAGCTTGGTAGGGACAGGGGGAATGTATGGCTACACCTTC.

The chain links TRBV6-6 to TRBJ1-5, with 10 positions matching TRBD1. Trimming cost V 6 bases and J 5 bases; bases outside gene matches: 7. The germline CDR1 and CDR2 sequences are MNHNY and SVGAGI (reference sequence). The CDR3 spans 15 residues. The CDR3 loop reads CASSSGQGIDQPQHF. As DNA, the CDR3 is TGTGCCAGCAGCTCGGGACAGGGGATTGATCAGCCCCAGCATTTT.

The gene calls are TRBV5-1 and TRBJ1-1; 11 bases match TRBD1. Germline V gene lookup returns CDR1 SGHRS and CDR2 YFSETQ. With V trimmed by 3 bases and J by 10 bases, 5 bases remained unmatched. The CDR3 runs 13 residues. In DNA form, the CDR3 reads TGCGCCAGCAGCTCACCGGGACAGGGGGTAGCTTTCTTT. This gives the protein CASSSPGQGVAFF. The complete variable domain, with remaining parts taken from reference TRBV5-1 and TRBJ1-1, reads KAGVTQTPRYLIKTRGQQVTLSCSPISGHRSVSWYQQTPGQGLQFLFEYFSETQRNKGNFPGRFSGRQFSNSRSEMNVSTLELGDSALYLCASSSPGQGVAFFGQGTRLTVV.

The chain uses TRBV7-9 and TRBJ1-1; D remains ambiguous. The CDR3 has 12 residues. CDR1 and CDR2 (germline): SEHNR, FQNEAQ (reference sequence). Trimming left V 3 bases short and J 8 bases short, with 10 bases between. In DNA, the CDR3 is TGTGCCAGCAGCTTCGACGGGTGGGAAGCTTTCTTT. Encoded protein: CASSFDGWEAFF.

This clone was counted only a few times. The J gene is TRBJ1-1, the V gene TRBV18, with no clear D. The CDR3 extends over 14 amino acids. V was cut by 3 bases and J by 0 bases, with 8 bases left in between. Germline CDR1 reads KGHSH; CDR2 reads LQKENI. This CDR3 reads CASSPGRLNTEAFF. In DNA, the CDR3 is TGTGCCAGCTCACCGGGCAGATTGAACACTGAAGCTTTCTTT.

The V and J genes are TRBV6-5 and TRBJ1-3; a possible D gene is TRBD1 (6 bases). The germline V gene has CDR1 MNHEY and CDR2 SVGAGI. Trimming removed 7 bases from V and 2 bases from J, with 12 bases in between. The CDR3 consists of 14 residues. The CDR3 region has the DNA TGTGCCAGCAAACAGGGTTCAGCTGGAAACACCATATATTTT. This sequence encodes CASKQGSAGNTIYF.

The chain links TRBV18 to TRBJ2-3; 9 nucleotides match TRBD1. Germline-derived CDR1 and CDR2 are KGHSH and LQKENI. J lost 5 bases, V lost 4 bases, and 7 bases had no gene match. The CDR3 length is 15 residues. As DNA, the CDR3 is TGTGCCAGCTCACGACAGGGGGTCGGGTTAGATACGCAGTATTTT. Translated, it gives CASSRQGVGLDTQYF.

The CDR3 DNA follows: TGTGCCAGCAGGGGCAATCAAGAGGGTTCACCCCTCCACTTT. Protein sequence: CASRGNQEGSPLHF. The genes are TRBV2 and TRBJ1-6; no clear D. The CDR3 spans 14 residues. V shed 6 bases and J shed 9 bases, with 15 bases lying between them. Per the germline V gene, CDR1 is SNHLY and CDR2 is FYNNEI.

In nucleotides, the CDR3 is TGTGCCAGCTCACCACGGGCAGGCCAGGGGACCGGGGAGCTGTTTTTT. Its translation: CASSPRAGQGTGELFF. The rearrangement links TRBV18 to TRBJ2-2, with a tentative D call TRBD1 (6 bases). V was clipped by 1 base and J by 5 bases, with 14 bases between them. Germline V gene sequence: CDR1 KGHSH, CDR2 LQKENI. CDR3 length equals 16 residues.

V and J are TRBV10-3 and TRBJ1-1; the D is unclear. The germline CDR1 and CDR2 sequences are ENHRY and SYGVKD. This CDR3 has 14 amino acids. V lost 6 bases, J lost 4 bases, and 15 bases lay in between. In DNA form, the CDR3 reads TGTGCCATCAGCCTAGGCAGCCTGAGCACTGAAGCTTTCTTT. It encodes CAISLGSLSTEAFF.